The clone carrying this TCR beta chain has a handful of counts. Its antigen is not identified. The record originates from a study of T cells after yellow fever vaccination. Study results and caveats: CD4 and CD8 compartments shared a small share of clonotypes.

This CDR3 spans 13 amino acids. Trimming cost V 5 bases and J 8 bases, with 13 bases left between them. Germline CDR1 LNHDA, CDR2 SQIVND (reference sequence). By 5'RACE template switching, TCR cDNA was produced, with a universal primer site and UMIs added in the process. TCRdb reprocessed the 5' RACE reads with MiXCR, giving one entry per CDR3 protein. The sample yields about 340,000 distinct CDR3 sequences, about 4% seen once. Sequenced material: PBMCs, taken 5 days after the yellow fever booster vaccination. The J gene is TRBJ1-5, the V gene TRBV19; possible D gene TRBD1, 6 bases. This sequence originates from a young man who received the YFV17D yellow fever vaccine. CDR3: CASSSGVREPQHF. The CDR3 DNA reads TGTGCCAGTAGTTCAGGGGTGCGGGAGCCCCAGCATTTT. Full variable domain (rest looked up from reference TRBV19 and TRBJ1-5): DGGITQSPKYLFRKEGQNVTLSCEQNLNHDAMYWYRQDPGQGLRLIYYSQIVNDFQKGDIAEGYSVSREKKESFPLTVTSAQKNPTAFYLCASSSGVREPQHFGDGTRLSIL.